Below, 23 T cell receptor beta chains from the same sample are listed, as sequenced in a study of early T cells in non-severe SARS-CoV-2 infection. TCRdb independently ran MiXCR on the 5' RACE reads; one entry per CDR3 protein. The sample comprises 70,000 to 95,000 distinct CDR3 sequences, about a sixth of which are singletons, and about 3% rests with the top ten. Specimen: whole blood. These receptors all come from an adult who was a healthcare worker with PCR-confirmed SARS-CoV-2 infection or an uninfected control (not recorded which).

The rearrangement links TRBV7-2 to TRBJ1-4; TRBD1 might be the D (6 bases). Trimming shortened V by 1 base and J by 3 bases, and 12 bases separated the two germline ends. CDR3 length: 16 amino acids. The germline CDR1 and CDR2 sequences are SGHTA and FQGNSA. The CDR3 DNA reads as TGTGCCAGCAGCTTAGGGGCAGGGGCCCCTAATGAAAAACTGTTTTTT. Translation gives CASSLGAGAPNEKLFF.

This clonotype has a handful of counts. The chain combines TRBV24-1 with TRBJ2-1, with TRBD1 matching over 8 bases. Germline trimming cut 5 bases from V and 4 bases from J; bases unmatched to any gene: 9. From germline, CDR1 is KGHDR and CDR2 SFDVKD. There are 16 residues in the CDR3. This CDR3 reads CATSAPRGLWYNEQFF. CDR3 sequence (DNA): TGTGCCACCAGTGCACCCAGGGGGCTCTGGTACAATGAGCAGTTCTTC.

The sample holds a few counts of this clonotype. The chain recombines TRBV5-5 with TRBJ1-6; D is ambiguous. V lost 0 bases and J 10 bases, leaving 11 bases between the germline ends. CDR1 and CDR2 (germline): SGHKS, YYEKEE (reference sequence). CDR3 size: 14 residues. The CDR3 loop is CASSLVQSGSPLHF. In nucleotides, the CDR3 is TGTGCCAGCAGCTTGGTACAAAGTGGGTCACCCCTCCACTTT.

The chain couples TRBV28 to TRBJ1-1; tentatively, D is TRBD1 (6 bases). CDR1 is MDHEN and CDR2 is SYDVKM in the germline V gene. Trimming removed 6 bases from V and 0 bases from J, with 14 bases in between. The CDR3 covers 15 residues. The CDR3 DNA is TGTGCCAGCAGCCCTACAGGGTTCGTGAACACTGAAGCTTTCTTT. Translating gives CASSPTGFVNTEAFF.

A few counts support this clonotype. The V and J genes are TRBV7-6 and TRBJ2-3; D gene unclear. With 2 bases removed from V and 5 bases from J, the gap between germline ends came to 8 bases. The length of the CDR3 is 13 residues. The germline CDR1 and CDR2 sequences are SGHVS and FNYEAQ. The CDR3 loop is CASSLTARDTQYF. The CDR3, as DNA: TGTGCCAGCAGCTTAACAGCCCGAGATACGCAGTATTTT.

This clonotype was observed a handful of times. The V and J genes are TRBV20-1 and TRBJ2-7; 7 bases line up with TRBD2. The CDR3 sequence is 13 residues long. Germline lookup yields CDR1 DFQATT and CDR2 SNEGSKA (reference sequence). V trimming: 5 bases; J trimming: 2 bases; junction bases outside the gene matches: 6. Here the CDR3 reads CSAVGLPAYEQYF. The CDR3 DNA reads as TGCAGTGCTGTGGGACTACCGGCCTACGAGCAGTACTTC.

The chain couples TRBV2 to TRBJ2-3; D is undetermined. This CDR3 is 13 amino acids long. The germline gives CDR1 SNHLY, CDR2 FYNNEI. The germline V and J ends were trimmed by 11 bases and 3 bases, with 15 bases remaining between them. Here the CDR3 DNA reads TGTGCCGGGAACACTGCAATTACAGATACGCAGTATTTT. Translated, it gives CAGNTAITDTQYF.

This clonotype was detected only a few times. J is TRBJ1-1 and V is TRBV7-3, with D unclear. CDR3 length: 15 residues. V shed 5 bases and J shed 0 bases, with 13 bases lying between them. The germline V gene encodes CDR1 SGHTA and CDR2 FQGTGA. The CDR3 spells CASSPWVEVNTEAFF. The CDR3 DNA reads as TGTGCCAGCAGCCCATGGGTCGAGGTGAACACTGAAGCTTTCTTT.

The chain uses TRBV9 and TRBJ2-3, with TRBD2 matching over 8 bases. Trimming cost V 0 bases and J 3 bases; bases outside gene matches: 6. Germline V gene data show CDR1 as SGDLS and CDR2 as YYNGEE. The CDR3 consists of 16 residues. The CDR3 DNA reads TGTGCCAGCAGCGTAGTGGCGGGAGGTAGGACAGATACGCAGTATTTT. Protein product: CASSVVAGGRTDTQYF.

The rearrangement uses TRBV5-6 and TRBJ2-7; TRBD1 aligns across 9 bases. The CDR3 length is 15 residues. Germline CDR1 reads SGHDT; CDR2 reads YYEEEE. The trim removed 4 bases at V and 4 bases at J, leaving 9 bases unmatched. DNA of the CDR3: TGTGCCAGCAGCCCGGACAGGGGATCTGGATACGAGCAGTACTTC. Translation gives CASSPDRGSGYEQYF.

This clonotype showed up just a few times. The chain recombines TRBV7-6 with TRBJ2-3, with D possibly TRBD2 on 7 matching bases. From germline, CDR1 is SGHVS and CDR2 FNYEAQ. The V end was cut by 5 bases, the J end by 0 bases, with 18 bases between. This CDR3 has 17 amino acids. Here the CDR3 reads CASSPLASGTSTDTQYF. The DNA of the CDR3 is TGTGCCAGCAGCCCCCTGGCGAGCGGGACAAGCACAGATACGCAGTATTTT.

A few counts support this clonotype. The chain recombines TRBV10-2 with TRBJ1-5; the match to TRBD1 covers 9 bases. The germline V gene encodes CDR1 WSHSY and CDR2 SAAADI. The CDR3 length is 15 residues. The V segment lost 4 bases and the J segment 2 bases; nucleotides outside the gene matches: 3. CDR3 DNA sequence: TGCGCCAGCAGTGGGGGACAGGGAGGCAATCAGCCCCAGCATTTT. It specifies CASSGGQGGNQPQHF.

This chain uses TRBV2 with TRBJ2-1, with TRBD1 matching over 9 bases. Germline CDR1 and CDR2: SNHLY and FYNNEI. J was trimmed by 8 bases and V by 8 bases; bases with no gene match: 10. This CDR3 is built from 14 residues. The CDR3 nucleotides are TGTGCCAGCGGGAGGTGGACAGGGGACGATGAGCAGTTCTTC. Encoded protein: CASGRWTGDDEQFF.

The V call is TRBV19, the J call TRBJ1-5; no firm D call. Trimming removed 3 bases at V and 0 bases at J, with 12 bases between. From germline, CDR1 is LNHDA and CDR2 SQIVND (reference sequence). The CDR3 covers 16 residues. The CDR3 coding sequence is TGTGCCAGTAGTATGGTGATGTTCAATAGCAATCAGCCCCAGCATTTT. It encodes CASSMVMFNSNQPQHF.

The chain uses TRBV11-2 and TRBJ1-2, with D perhaps matching TRBD1 (6 bases). V was shortened by 3 bases and J by 8 bases, with 19 bases between the two germline ends. CDR3 length: 15 amino acids. Per germline, CDR1 SGHAT and CDR2 FQNNGV. CDR3 sequence: CASSFSIEQGKGYTF. CDR3 bases: TGTGCCAGCAGCTTTTCAATTGAACAGGGAAAGGGCTACACCTTC.

This chain joins TRBV11-2 and TRBJ1-4; the D is unclear. The CDR3 consists of 16 residues. V was cut by 5 bases and J by 0 bases, with 13 bases left in between. Germline V lookup: CDR1 SGHAT, CDR2 FQNNGV. Here the CDR3 DNA reads TGTGCCAGCAGCCCCCGGGCCGGGTCAACTAATGAAAAACTGTTTTTT. Translated, it gives CASSPRAGSTNEKLFF. Filled out from reference TRBV11-2 and TRBJ1-4, the complete variable domain reads EAGVAQSPRYKIIEKRQSVAFWCNPISGHATLYWYQQILGQGPKLLIQFQNNGVVDDSQLPKDRFSAERLKGVDSTLKIQPAKLEDSAVYLCASSPRAGSTNEKLFFGSGTQLSVL.

The V gene is TRBV3-1, the J gene TRBJ1-1; TRBD1 aligns across 8 bases. After removal of 1 base from V and 5 bases from J, the junction contained 6 bases not matched to a gene. The CDR3 contains 15 residues. Looked up from germline, CDR1 is LGHDT and CDR2 is YNNKEL (reference sequence). This CDR3 is CASSQGARGQTEAFF. The CDR3 nucleotides are TGTGCCAGCAGCCAAGGCGCCAGGGGGCAAACTGAAGCTTTCTTT.

The V and J genes are TRBV27 and TRBJ1-1; unclear D gene. Trimming pared 0 bases from V and 2 bases from J, leaving 10 bases between. The CDR3 totals 15 residues. Looked up from germline, CDR1 is MNHEY and CDR2 is SMNVEV (reference sequence). The CDR3 nucleotides are TGTGCCAGCAGTTTATCCGCCGGGTTCAACACTGAAGCTTTCTTT. This gives the protein CASSLSAGFNTEAFF.

This clonotype came up a few times. This rearrangement joins TRBV7-9 to TRBJ2-7; 10 positions agree with TRBD1. Germline V CDR1 and CDR2: SEHNR, FQNEAQ (reference sequence). Unmatched junction bases numbered 4, after V lost 0 bases and J lost 2 bases. The CDR3 runs to 16 residues. The CDR3 loop reads CASSLAGTGVAYEQYF. The DNA of the CDR3 is TGTGCCAGCAGCTTAGCCGGGACAGGGGTCGCCTACGAGCAGTACTTC.

V usage is TRBV6-6 and J usage is TRBJ1-3; tentatively, D is TRBD1 (6 bases). V shed 5 bases and J shed 0 bases, with 14 bases lying between them. CDR1 and CDR2 from the germline V gene are MNHNY and SVGAGI (reference sequence). There are 16 residues in the CDR3. CDR3 in amino acids: CASSLTGLSSGNTIYF. The CDR3 nucleotides read TGTGCCAGCAGTCTGACAGGACTAAGCTCTGGAAACACCATATATTTT.

This clonotype was detected a few times. The gene calls are TRBV27 and TRBJ1-1; D uncertain. The CDR3 spans 14 residues. The V gene lost 5 bases and the J gene lost 4 bases, with 14 bases spanning the gap. Germline-derived CDR1 and CDR2 are MNHEY and SMNVEV (reference sequence). CDR3 loop: CASSTTPWGTEAFF. CDR3 nucleotide sequence: TGTGCCAGCAGTACCACCCCCTGGGGCACTGAAGCTTTCTTT.

This clonotype was detected a few times. The chain uses TRBV7-9 and TRBJ1-2; 7 nucleotides align to TRBD1. V dropped 3 bases and J dropped 2; count of bases not matched to a gene: 3. There are 14 residues in the CDR3. CDR1 SEHNR and CDR2 FQNEAQ come from the germline V gene (reference sequence). CDR3 in amino acids: CASSFTQGNYGYTF. CDR3 in DNA: TGTGCCAGCAGCTTTACACAGGGGAACTATGGCTACACCTTC.

The rearrangement uses TRBV12-3 or TRBV12-4 and TRBJ2-7, with D unclear. The CDR3 runs to 14 residues. V was cut by 3 bases and J by 3 bases, with 12 bases left in between. CDR3 in DNA: TGTGCCAGCAGTTTCATCAATAGGAGCTACGAGCAGTACTTC. It translates to CASSFINRSYEQYF.